This TCR beta chain stems from a study of glioma-infiltrating T cells after dendritic cell vaccination listed by TCRdb under 2016. At the level of the whole study: A cohort of about 15 glioblastoma patients from Phase I and II dendritic cell vaccination trials was included, of whom 9 were newly diagnosed and 6 had recurrent disease. Between about 2003 and 2012, patients were given autologous tumor lysate-pulsed dendritic cell vaccination. The vaccine was prepared from monocyte-derived dendritic cells that were cultured for under 8 days with IL-4 and GM-CSF and then pulsed overnight with autologous tumor lysate. Patients received three intradermal dendritic cell vaccine injections at biweekly intervals in the arm below the axilla. Deep sequencing of TCR beta CDR3 regions was used to quantify tumor-infiltrating lymphocyte content and compare tumor and blood repertoires in dendritic cell-vaccinated glioblastoma patients. Survival after dendritic cell vaccination was correlated with TCR sequencing metrics, such as TIL content and the overlap between tumor and blood repertoires.

Results and caveats for the whole study, not just this receptor: Higher estimated pretreatment TIL content predicted longer time to progression and overall survival after dendritic cell vaccination. The cohort was small and heterogeneous, with few patients having full blood and tumor sets and even fewer initial-recurrent tumor pairs. TCR clonality showed no direct relationship with survival, which suggests that a diverse polyclonal response may be important. The three-group TCR overlap response model was described as speculative and requiring prospective validation.

The immunoSEQ assay amplified TCRB CDR3 regions from roughly 2 micrograms of genomic DNA, or from all available DNA when less than that amount was available. The multiplex PCR relied on 60 forward primers for TCR V beta segments and 13 reverse primers for J beta segments. To estimate reads per starting template, synthetic control templates were spiked into each sample at limiting dilution. Sequencing produced 87 bp reads on the Illumina HiSeq System. For the original study's pipeline: To remove PCR and sequencing errors, closely related sequences were merged with a nearest neighbor algorithm. TCR overlap was measured as the percentage of unique tumor TCR beta sequences also present in the same patient's peripheral blood. The table comes from immuneACCESS by way of TCRdb, which keeps in-frame sequences with V and J called. Part of the clones is missing from these tables; in studies checked, under half for an unresolved V gene and the rest for unknown reasons. D and trimming come from the DNA, and the V and J calls and clone size come from that table. For this sample the table gives approximately 82,000 clones, of which around 90% were detected only once. Roughly 3.1% of the sample comes from the top ten.

Selection of patients required sufficient residual fresh-frozen tumor tissue and over two years of available survival data. Molecular status otherwise varied across the glioblastoma patients, but none of them carried an isocitrate dehydrogenase mutation. PBMC were collected before vaccination, two weeks after the third vaccination, and at tumor progression if progression occurred. The Qiagen DNeasy Blood extraction Kit was used to extract genomic DNA. V trim: 5 bases; J trim: 4 bases; unmatched bases: 2. Including cysteine and phenylalanine, the CDR3 has 13 amino acids. Only CDR3 DNA remains: 39 bases, in frame from the first base. CDR1 SEHNR and CDR2 FQNEAQ were looked up in the germline V gene (reference sequence). On this clone itself: The antigen this receptor binds is unknown. Base-call qualities are not available, and no considerably larger clone is one nucleotide away.

The sequencing here drew on blood, taken before dendritic cell vaccination. The chain employs TRBV7-9 and TRBJ1-5, with 7 middle bases fitting TRBD1. This clonotype was obtained from a human donor with glioblastoma. The nucleotide sequence is given as TGTGCCAGCAGCCAACAGGGGAATCAGCCCCAGCATTTT. Its coded protein is CASSQQGNQPQHF. With the portions outside the CDR3 filled from the reference TRBV7-9 and TRBJ1-5 genes, the complete variable region becomes DTGVSQNPRHKITKRGQNVTFRCDPISEHNRLYWYRQTLGQGPEFLTYFQNEAQLEKSRLLSDRFSAERPKGSFSTLEIQRTEQGDSAMYLCASSQQGNQPQHFGDGTRLSIL.